The 30 T cell receptor beta chains reported below all come from one sample, sequenced in a study of EBV T-cell therapy then PD-1 blockade in nasopharyngeal carcinoma. The treatment: AdE1-LMPpoly-expanded autologous EBV-specific T-cell therapy followed by anti-PD-1 nivolumab. These receptors are not linked to any known antigen. TCRdb's table, derived via immunoSEQ multiplex PCR, lists solely in-frame clones and lacks some. The table shows about 22,000 clones, with 82% occurring only once. The sequencing here drew on CD8+ T cells from blood, taken at day -245 from a patient whose treatment included autologous EBV-specific T cells and nivolumab. All receptors derive from a man aged 40-50 years with nasopharyngeal carcinoma.

This chain joins TRBV4-2 and TRBJ2-2; 12 bases match TRBD2. V dropped 4 bases and J dropped 3; count of bases not matched to a gene: 0. This CDR3 is built from 15 residues. Germline V CDR1 and CDR2: LGHNA, YNFKEQ. CDR3 region: CASSRLAGDTGELFF. The CDR3 nucleotides read TGTGCCAGCAGCCGACTAGCGGGGGACACCGGGGAGCTGTTTTTT.

The chain links TRBV9 to TRBJ2-7; D may be TRBD1 or TRBD2 (6 bases each). Trimming took 4 bases from V and 3 from J, leaving 14 bases between them. CDR3 length: 14 amino acids. The germline CDR1 and CDR2 sequences are SGDLS and YYNGEE. CDR3 DNA sequence: TGTGCCAGCAGCCCCGGGGGCGCAGACTACGAGCAGTACTTC. Protein sequence: CASSPGGADYEQYF.

In its sample, this clone was seen once. This same CDR3 is encoded by further DNA sequences in the sample. The genes are TRBV6-4 and TRBJ2-3; 13 nucleotides align to TRBD2. Germline V CDR1 and CDR2: MRHNA, SNTAGT. This CDR3 spans 15 amino acids. The V segment lost 3 bases and the J segment 3 bases; nucleotides outside the gene matches: 0. This CDR3 is CASSETSGGTDTQYF. CDR3 bases: TGTGCCAGCAGTGAGACTAGCGGGGGGACAGATACGCAGTATTTT.

The chain combines TRBV4-1 with TRBJ1-1, with D perhaps TRBD1 (5 bases). Trimming shortened V by 4 bases and J by 1 base, and 7 bases separated the two germline ends. Germline V CDR1 and CDR2: MGHRA, YSYEKL. The CDR3 runs to 13 residues. DNA of the CDR3: TGCGCCAGCAGCCCGGACAAGAACACTGAAGCTTTCTTT. Protein sequence: CASSPDKNTEAFF.

The chain is built from TRBV4-1 and TRBJ2-3; the D gene could be TRBD1 or TRBD2 (5 bases each). CDR1 and CDR2 from the germline V gene are MGHRA and YSYEKL. Trimming cost V 3 bases and J 4 bases, with 5 bases left between them. The CDR3 loop spans 12 amino acids. CDR3 in amino acids: CASSQGADTQYF. CDR3 in DNA: TGCGCCAGCAGCCAGGGGGCAGATACGCAGTATTTT.

The rearrangement uses TRBV5-1 and TRBJ1-1; 8 nucleotides line up with TRBD1. Germline assignment: CDR1 SGHRS and CDR2 YFSETQ. The V segment lost 4 bases and the J segment 4 bases; nucleotides outside the gene matches: 12. The CDR3 sequence is 16 residues long. DNA of the CDR3: TGCGCCAGCAGCACCGACAGGGGCTGCCTAGGCACTGAAGCTTTCTTT. It specifies CASSTDRGCLGTEAFF. Variable domain in full (rest from reference TRBV5-1 and TRBJ1-1): KAGVTQTPRYLIKTRGQQVTLSCSPISGHRSVSWYQQTPGQGLQFLFEYFSETQRNKGNFPGRFSGRQFSNSRSEMNVSTLELGDSALYLCASSTDRGCLGTEAFFGQGTRLTVV.

This clone showed up just a few times. The chain uses TRBV7-9 and TRBJ2-7, with D possibly TRBD2 on 6 matching bases. The germline V and J ends were trimmed by 5 bases and 8 bases, with 25 bases remaining between them. This CDR3 has 16 residues. Germline lookup yields CDR1 SEHNR and CDR2 FQNEAQ (reference sequence). The CDR3 coding sequence is TGTGCCAGCAGCCAGCAGGGCGGCGGGGCCACCTTCCAGCAGTACTTC. This translates into CASSQQGGGATFQQYF.

V is TRBV7-9 and J is TRBJ1-1; D remains ambiguous. CDR3 size: 12 residues. Trimming removed 5 bases at V and 1 base at J, with 5 bases between. Germline V gives CDR1 SEHNR, CDR2 FQNEAQ (reference sequence). CDR3 coding DNA: TGTGCCAGCAGCCCGCAGAACACTGAAGCTTTCTTT. Protein: CASSPQNTEAFF.

The gene calls are TRBV6-1 and TRBJ1-1, with TRBD1 as a possible D gene (6 bases). The CDR3 is 17 amino acids. The germline V gene encodes CDR1 MNHNS and CDR2 SASEGT. V lost 1 base, J lost 1 base, and 16 bases lay in between. The CDR3 reads CASSEEGGPIPNTEAFF. CDR3 coding DNA: TGTGCCAGCAGTGAAGAGGGGGGCCCGATACCGAACACTGAAGCTTTCTTT.

The sample holds one count of this clone. V and J are TRBV4-2 and TRBJ2-7, with 7 positions matching TRBD1. Germline assignment: CDR1 LGHNA and CDR2 YNFKEQ. Trimming cost V 2 bases and J 1 base; bases outside gene matches: 8. CDR3 length: 16 residues. For the CDR3, the DNA is TGTGCCAGCAGCCAATTACTTGGACAGGAGTCCTACGAGCAGTACTTC. It yields the protein CASSQLLGQESYEQYF.

The chain is built from TRBV7-9 and TRBJ2-7, with 9 bases identical to TRBD2. This CDR3 region has 17 residues. V shed 8 bases, J shed 3 bases, and the junction held 17 bases outside the gene matches. Germline assignment: CDR1 SEHNR and CDR2 FQNEAQ (reference sequence). Here the CDR3 reads CASASPTSVAGDYEQYF. CDR3 nucleotide sequence: TGTGCCAGCGCATCGCCCACGTCGGTAGCGGGGGACTACGAGCAGTACTTC.

This chain uses TRBV24-1 with TRBJ2-3; 8 nucleotides agree with TRBD2. With V trimmed by 7 bases and J by 2 bases, 10 bases remained unmatched. CDR1 is KGHDR, CDR2 SFDVKD, per germline. This CDR3 comprises 16 residues. CDR3 protein: CATSGGGGGLTDTQYF. CDR3 in DNA: TGTGCCACCAGCGGGGGGGGCGGGGGCCTCACAGATACGCAGTATTTT.

The chain links TRBV10-1 to TRBJ1-1; 9 bases align to TRBD1. In germline, CDR1 is WNHNN, CDR2 SYGVQD (reference sequence). The CDR3 length is 15 residues. Germline trimming cut 6 bases from V and 0 bases from J; bases unmatched to any gene: 5. This CDR3 is CASRNRGLVNTEAFF. Written as DNA, the CDR3 is TGCGCCAGCAGGAACAGGGGGCTGGTGAACACTGAAGCTTTCTTT.

The CDR3 is CATNSGDTGELFF. CDR3 in DNA: TGTGCCACCAATAGCGGGGACACCGGGGAGCTGTTTTTT. The chain uses TRBV12-3 or TRBV12-4 and TRBJ2-2, with 8 bases identical to TRBD2. The CDR3 runs 13 residues. The junction had 4 bases not matched to a gene; V was cut back by 10 bases and J by 3 bases.

This clone was recorded once. The rearrangement joins TRBV7-9 to TRBJ2-1, with 12 bases aligning to TRBD2. The germline CDR1 and CDR2 sequences are SEHNR and FQNEAQ (reference sequence). Trimming took 4 bases from V and 4 from J; bases not matched to a gene: 2. The CDR3 sequence is 15 residues long. DNA for the CDR3: TGTGCCAGCAGCTATGGGACTAGCGGGTACAATGAGCAGTTCTTC. The encoded protein is CASSYGTSGYNEQFF.

The V and J genes are TRBV28 and TRBJ2-2; D may correspond to TRBD1 or TRBD2 (5 bases each). The V gene's germline CDR1 is MDHEN and CDR2 SYDVKM. V was cut by 3 bases and J by 7 bases, with 9 bases left in between. CDR3 size: 13 residues. The CDR3 is CASSFRGDGELFF. The CDR3 region has the DNA TGTGCCAGCAGTTTTCGAGGGGACGGGGAGCTGTTTTTT.

The genes are TRBV6-5 and TRBJ1-1; D is unresolved. The CDR3 sequence is 12 residues long. The germline gives CDR1 MNHEY, CDR2 SVGAGI. V was clipped by 2 bases and J by 7 bases, with 8 bases between them. The CDR3 protein is CASSYLGLEAFF. The CDR3 nucleotides read TGTGCCAGCAGTTACCTCGGGCTTGAAGCTTTCTTT.

V gene TRBV19 combines with J gene TRBJ2-1; tentatively, D is TRBD2 (6 bases). The CDR3 contains 16 residues. Trimming shortened V by 1 base and J by 0 bases, and 10 bases separated the two germline ends. Germline CDR1 LNHDA, CDR2 SQIVND (reference sequence). The CDR3, as DNA: TGTGCCAGTAGTATAGTGGGGGGAAGCTCCTACAATGAGCAGTTCTTC. It is translated as CASSIVGGSSYNEQFF.

This clone was observed a handful of times. The chain carries TRBV6-2 or TRBV6-3 and TRBJ2-3, with 8 bases that match TRBD2. With V trimmed by 4 bases and J by 1 base, 4 bases remained unmatched. In germline, CDR1 is MNHEY, CDR2 SVGEGT. The CDR3 contains 15 residues. Written as DNA, the CDR3 is TGTGCCAGCAGTTTTTCAGCGGGGGGCACAGATACGCAGTATTTT. As protein: CASSFSAGGTDTQYF.

The CDR3 bases are TGTGCCAGCAGCGCCTACACTTATAGCAATCAGCCCCAGCATTTT. Amino acids: CASSAYTYSNQPQHF. The chain combines TRBV7-9 with TRBJ1-5; D is ambiguous. The length of the CDR3 is 15 residues. The germline CDR1 and CDR2 sequences are SEHNR and FQNEAQ (reference sequence). Trimming pared 5 bases from V and 0 bases from J, leaving 11 bases between.

The V and J genes are TRBV10-3 and TRBJ1-1; D unclear. Germline assignment: CDR1 ENHRY and CDR2 SYGVKD. Deletions cut 7 bases from V and 4 bases from J, with 10 bases between. This CDR3 comprises 12 residues. The CDR3 is CAIMGQSTEAFF. Here the CDR3 DNA reads TGTGCCATCATGGGCCAGTCCACTGAAGCTTTCTTT.

This clone is a singleton in its sample. V is TRBV5-1 and J is TRBJ2-7, with no clear D. The germline CDR1 and CDR2 sequences are SGHRS and YFSETQ. V was cut by 5 bases and J by 0 bases, with 9 bases left in between. This CDR3 has 13 amino acids. Here the CDR3 DNA reads TGCGCCAGCAGTGACCAGCTCTCCTACGAGCAGTACTTC. It encodes CASSDQLSYEQYF. The full variable domain, completed using reference TRBV5-1 and TRBJ2-7, is KAGVTQTPRYLIKTRGQQVTLSCSPISGHRSVSWYQQTPGQGLQFLFEYFSETQRNKGNFPGRFSGRQFSNSRSEMNVSTLELGDSALYLCASSDQLSYEQYFGPGTRLTVT.

V gene TRBV6-4 combines with J gene TRBJ1-2, with 10 nucleotides matching TRBD1. This CDR3 region has 14 residues. Trimming removed 0 bases from V and 13 bases from J; junction bases left unmatched: 8. The germline CDR1 and CDR2 sequences are MRHNA and SNTAGT. The CDR3 coding sequence is TGTGCCAGCAGTGACTCCTCGGGACAGGGGATCTCCACCTTC. Amino acids: CASSDSSGQGISTF.

This clone occurred a few times. The gene calls are TRBV5-1 and TRBJ2-5; D remains unclear. The CDR3 loop spans 16 amino acids. V dropped 0 bases and J dropped 0 bases, with 12 bases sitting between them. Germline lookup yields CDR1 SGHRS and CDR2 YFSETQ. The CDR3 DNA follows: TGCGCCAGCAGCTTGGAACAGATCCCCTACCAAGAGACCCAGTACTTC. It encodes CASSLEQIPYQETQYF.

This rearrangement joins TRBV6-2 or TRBV6-3 to TRBJ2-2; tentatively, D is TRBD1 (5 bases). Germline V gene sequence: CDR1 MNHEY, CDR2 SVGEGT. Deletions cut 2 bases from V and 1 base from J, with 8 bases between. The CDR3 extends over 15 amino acids. The CDR3 DNA reads TGTGCCAGCAGTTACAGGGGAAGGAACACCGGGGAGCTGTTTTTT. Amino acid sequence: CASSYRGRNTGELFF.

The genes are TRBV2 and TRBJ1-5, with no clear D. The CDR3 contains 13 residues. Per the germline V gene, CDR1 is SNHLY and CDR2 is FYNNEI. Trimming took off 1 base at V and 8 bases at J, with 9 bases between the two ends. The CDR3 DNA reads as TGTGCCAGCAGTGAAGGGCCGCTGGAGCCCCAGCATTTT. Translated: CASSEGPLEPQHF.

The chain employs TRBV2 and TRBJ2-1; 10 nucleotides align to TRBD2. J was trimmed by 4 bases and V by 2 bases; bases with no gene match: 8. This CDR3 is built from 17 residues. Looked up from germline, CDR1 is SNHLY and CDR2 is FYNNEI. The CDR3 DNA follows: TGTGCCAGCAGTGAAAGGCCAGCGGGGGGGCTTTACAATGAGCAGTTCTTC. Translation gives CASSERPAGGLYNEQFF.

The table lists this clone with a count of one. This sequence joins TRBV28 and TRBJ1-1, with D perhaps matching TRBD1 (5 bases). The CDR3 runs 15 residues. Between the trimmed V and J ends, which lost 2 bases and 1 base, there was a span of 11 bases. Germline lookup yields CDR1 MDHEN and CDR2 SYDVKM. CDR3: CASSLVGQPNTEAFF. DNA of the CDR3: TGTGCCAGCAGTTTAGTGGGGCAGCCGAACACTGAAGCTTTCTTT.

The rearrangement uses TRBV24-1 and TRBJ2-7; 7 positions agree with TRBD2. V was pared by 2 bases and J by 5 bases, with 5 bases of the junction left unmatched. The CDR3 covers 14 residues. The germline CDR1 and CDR2 sequences are KGHDR and SFDVKD. The CDR3 sequence is CATSDSRDYNEQYF. In nucleotides, the CDR3 is TGTGCCACCAGTGATTCGAGGGACTATAACGAGCAGTACTTC.

The chain has TRBV7-8 and TRBJ2-5, with 8 bases matching TRBD1. V dropped 5 bases and J dropped 5; count of bases not matched to a gene: 10. This CDR3 contains 15 residues. Germline CDR1 SGHVS, CDR2 FQNEAQ. CDR3 nucleotides: TGTGCCAGCAGCATGGCAGGGGGCGCAGGGGAGACCCAGTACTTC. It specifies CASSMAGGAGETQYF.